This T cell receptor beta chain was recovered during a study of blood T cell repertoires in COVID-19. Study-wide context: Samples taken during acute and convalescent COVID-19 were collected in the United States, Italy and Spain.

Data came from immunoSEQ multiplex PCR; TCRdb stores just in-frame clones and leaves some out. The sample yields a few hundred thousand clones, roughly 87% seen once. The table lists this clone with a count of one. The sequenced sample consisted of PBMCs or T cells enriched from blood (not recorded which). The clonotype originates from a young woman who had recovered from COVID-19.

CDR3 DNA sequence: TGTGCCAGCAGTGAAGACAGAGTGAACACTGAAGCTTTCTTT. Translation gives CASSEDRVNTEAFF. The gene calls are TRBV6-1 and TRBJ1-1; D remains ambiguous. Looked up from germline, CDR1 is MNHNS and CDR2 is SASEGT. V lost 1 base, J lost 0 bases, and 6 bases lay in between. CDR3 length: 14 residues.